A selection of T cell receptor beta chains follows, all from one sample in a study of blood T cell repertoires in COVID-19. The protocol was immunoSEQ multiplex PCR, while the TCRdb copy is restricted to in-frame clones and leaves out a portion. The table records about 170,000 clones, roughly nine tenths of them present only once. Material for sequencing was PBMCs or T cells enriched from blood (not recorded which). The receptors come from a woman in her forties or fifties who had recovered from COVID-19. The CDR3 runs from the conserved cysteine through the conserved F or W.

j_gene,v_gene,CDR3aa
TRBJ1-2,TRBV29-1,CSVWTSTNYGYTF
TRBJ1-2,TRBV3-1/TRBV3-2,CASSQVTGNGYTF
TRBJ1-2,TRBV18,CASSPVTTPSNGYTF
TRBJ1-2,TRBV12-3/TRBV12-4,CASRVRESGGYTF
TRBJ2-7,TRBV6-1,CASSPRYEQYF
TRBJ2-1,TRBV13,CASTARGSYNEQFF
TRBJ2-7,TRBV9,CASSQRGGAYEQYF
TRBJ1-4,TRBV7-9,CASSLLGAGEKLFF
TRBJ1-5,TRBV19,CASSIWWQDSNQPQHF
TRBJ1-1,TRBV19,CASSQGLTNTEAFF
TRBJ2-7,TRBV5-1,CASSLRLAGYEQYF
TRBJ1-2,TRBV6-5,CASSLGQGRRYGYTF
TRBJ1-6,TRBV11-3,CASSLAQGNNNSPLHF
TRBJ1-1,TRBV5-4,CASSLDRGLSEAFF
TRBJ2-3,TRBV6-5,CASSSGKSTDTQYF
TRBJ2-7,TRBV15,CATARGPTYEQYF
TRBJ2-1,TRBV10-2,CASNSQSGRFGNEQFF
TRBJ2-1,TRBV2,CASRLGWYNEQFF
TRBJ2-7,TRBV21-1,CASSKVNTSGSVPPSYEQYF
TRBJ1-4,TRBV5-5,CASSFPGGDEKLFF
TRBJ1-5,TRBV5-6,CASSQGHHNQPQHF
TRBJ1-1,TRBV7-9,CASSLQTGMNTEAFF
TRBJ2-2,TRBV21-1,CASSQRGGQCPGELFF
TRBJ1-3,TRBV3-1/TRBV3-2,CASTHRGSGNTIYF
TRBJ2-1,TRBV5-1,CASSPPSGTPKNEQFF
TRBJ1-5,TRBV19,CASSIKGGLISNQPQHF
TRBJ1-2,TRBV19,CASSRQGNYGYTF
TRBJ2-7,TRBV5-4,CASSDPGTSGSYEQYF
TRBJ1-4,TRBV28,CASSPQGKRNEKLFF
TRBJ1-1,TRBV28,CASSLSVGTGQKAFF
TRBJ2-1,TRBV28,CASTDKGTAGQFF
TRBJ2-7,TRBV30,CAWSYYRGPSYEQYF
TRBJ2-5,TRBV14,CASSHGKTQYF
TRBJ2-3,TRBV9,CASSIHRVGDTQYF
TRBJ2-7,TRBV11-3,CASSLEDRTSYEQYF
TRBJ2-6,TRBV27,CASSIYREFSGANVLTF
TRBJ2-2,TRBV7-9,CASTKGQEGGELFF
TRBJ1-1,TRBV18,CASSPPTGTGGTEAFF
TRBJ1-2,TRBV5-1,CASSSFRASQGPASYGYTF
TRBJ2-7,TRBV3-1/TRBV3-2,CASSQAGIASEQYF
TRBJ2-1,TRBV4-2,CASSQATSGRRYEQFF
TRBJ2-1,TRBV5-4,CASSLVRLAGEVNNEQFF
TRBJ2-1,TRBV27,CASSGFGGSYNEQFF
TRBJ1-1,TRBV19,CASSIGHQTGGNTEAFF
TRBJ1-1,TRBV5-3,CARRGGMNTEAFF
TRBJ2-3,TRBV7-9,CASSLGAGVDTQYF
TRBJ1-2,TRBV5-3,CARSLDGGINPRDYGYTF
TRBJ2-3,TRBV29-1,CSVERDGGSQYF
TRBJ2-2,TRBV11-2,CASREFQGQNTGELFF
TRBJ2-3,TRBV28,CASSTGPFHTDTQYF
TRBJ1-5,TRBV5-1,CASSLGLGGEPQHF
TRBJ2-2,TRBV24-1,CATSDSLTSTGELFF
TRBJ1-5,TRBV2,CASARQGDNQPQHF
TRBJ1-4,TRBV9,CASSVGSGGFEKLFF
TRBJ1-2,TRBV2,CASSLQGANYGYTF
TRBJ2-3,TRBV10-2,CASKAVASTDTQYF
TRBJ2-2,TRBV5-6,CASSPSTDRPGRGTGELFF